The 21 T cell receptor beta chains given below trace back to one sample, sequenced in a study of blood T cell repertoires in COVID-19. The protocol was immunoSEQ multiplex PCR, while the TCRdb copy is restricted to in-frame clones and leaves out a portion. Of about 210,000 clones in the sample, around 90% were seen once. The sequencing sample was made of PBMCs or T cells enriched from blood (not recorded which). All receptors derive from a man younger than 35 with acute COVID-19.

This clone was observed a handful of times. This chain links TRBV5-4 with TRBJ1-2; D ambiguous. Germline CDR1 and CDR2: SGHNT and YYREEE (reference sequence). The CDR3 is 13 amino acids. Trimming shortened V by 4 bases and J by 4 bases, and 11 bases separated the two germline ends. DNA of the CDR3: TGTGCCAGCAGCGGTTCCGGGAGCTATGGCTACACCTTC. Translating it yields CASSGSGSYGYTF.

This clone was counted once. The J gene is TRBJ2-7, the V gene TRBV28, with 9 bases identical to TRBD2. The CDR3 consists of 16 residues. Germline loops: CDR1 MDHEN, CDR2 SYDVKM. V was pared by 1 base and J by 0 bases, with 4 bases of the junction left unmatched. The CDR3 sequence is CASSLSLAGSSYEQYF. CDR3 bases: TGTGCCAGCAGTTTATCGCTAGCGGGAAGCTCCTACGAGCAGTACTTC.

The CDR3, as DNA: TGTGCCAGCGTCCCTCGGTACGGGGAGCAGTACTTC. Amino acid sequence: CASVPRYGEQYF. V gene TRBV11-2 combines with J gene TRBJ2-7; the D is unclear. This CDR3 contains 12 residues. The ends were cut back, 8 bases at V and 7 bases at J, with 15 bases in the middle. CDR1 SGHAT and CDR2 FQNNGV come from the germline V gene. Combining the CDR3 with reference TRBV11-2 and TRBJ2-7 gives the whole variable domain EAGVAQSPRYKIIEKRQSVAFWCNPISGHATLYWYQQILGQGPKLLIQFQNNGVVDDSQLPKDRFSAERLKGVDSTLKIQPAKLEDSAVYLCASVPRYGEQYFGPGTRLTVT.

V gene TRBV9 combines with J gene TRBJ2-1, with D possibly matching TRBD1 (6 bases). CDR3 length: 14 residues. Looked up from germline, CDR1 is SGDLS and CDR2 is YYNGEE. Deletions cut 2 bases from V and 6 bases from J, with 12 bases between. The CDR3 coding sequence is TGTGCCAGCAGCGTCCAGGGGAGTGTCAATGAGCAGTTCTTC. Protein sequence: CASSVQGSVNEQFF.

This chain connects TRBV19 to TRBJ2-7, with D perhaps TRBD1 (5 bases). The CDR3 is made up of 13 amino acids. The V end was cut by 5 bases, the J end by 5 bases, with 13 bases between. Germline CDR1 and CDR2: LNHDA and SQIVND (reference sequence). CDR3 region: CASSPPWGDEQYF. The CDR3, as DNA: TGTGCCAGTAGTCCCCCGTGGGGCGACGAGCAGTACTTC.

The chain combines TRBV24-1 with TRBJ2-1; 9 bases agree with TRBD2. Germline CDR1 and CDR2: KGHDR and SFDVKD. V shed 3 bases, J shed 0 bases, and the junction held 14 bases outside the gene matches. This CDR3 has 20 residues. The CDR3 loop reads CATSDPGEPSGTSSYNEQFF. As DNA, the CDR3 is TGTGCCACCAGTGATCCCGGGGAACCTAGCGGGACGAGCTCCTACAATGAGCAGTTCTTC.

J is TRBJ2-1 and V is TRBV19; 11 bases align to TRBD2. Germline loops: CDR1 LNHDA, CDR2 SQIVND (reference sequence). CDR3 size: 17 residues. V shed 0 bases and J 3 bases; nucleotides not matched to a gene: 4. In nucleotides, the CDR3 is TGTGCCAGTAGTATAGATGCACTAGCGGGAGTCTACAATGAGCAGTTCTTC. Its protein is CASSIDALAGVYNEQFF.

The rearrangement joins TRBV5-6 to TRBJ1-6, with 7 bases aligning to TRBD1. From germline, CDR1 is SGHDT and CDR2 YYEEEE. The ends lost 4 bases at V and 0 bases at J; junction bases unmatched: 13. The CDR3 has 19 amino acids. The CDR3 spells CASSHRTGTTSSYNSPLHF. CDR3 coding DNA: TGTGCCAGCAGCCACCGGACAGGAACGACTAGCTCCTATAATTCACCCCTCCACTTT.

Note on this clone: The same CDR3 arises from other DNA sequences in this sample as well. CDR3 sequence reads: CASSSDRVNSPLHF. CDR3 coding DNA: TGTGCCAGCAGTAGCGACAGGGTTAATTCACCCCTCCACTTT. This chain links TRBV28 with TRBJ1-6; 7 positions agree with TRBD1. V gave up 5 bases and J gave up 6 bases; unmatched junction bases: 4. Germline CDR1 is MDHEN and CDR2 is SYDVKM. CDR3 length: 14 residues.

As regards this clone: It is unclear where the CDR3 begins or ends on the DNA, so no DNA is shown, and the CDR3 is as TCRdb lists it. V usage is TRBV2 and J usage is TRBJ2-1; the table's D gene call, TRBD1, was not cross checked with the DNA. Germline V gene sequence: CDR1 SNHLY, CDR2 FYNNEI. The CDR3 has 15 amino acids, counting both end residues. Here the CDR3 reads CASSSGQGSRDEQFF.

The J gene is TRBJ1-1, the V gene TRBV19; unclear D gene. The CDR3 runs 14 residues. Germline CDR1 reads LNHDA; CDR2 reads SQIVND (reference sequence). The ends were cut back, 4 bases at V and 1 base at J, with 10 bases in the middle. The CDR3 bases are TGTGCCAGTAGTACCCCTCCCTGGAACACTGAAGCTTTCTTT. Translation: CASSTPPWNTEAFF.

The V gene is TRBV28, the J gene TRBJ1-6; D unresolved. The V end was cut by 7 bases, the J end by 0 bases, with 4 bases between. The CDR3 sequence is 13 residues long. Germline CDR1 is MDHEN and CDR2 is SYDVKM. CDR3: CASISSYNSPLHF. Here the CDR3 DNA reads TGTGCCAGCATTAGCTCCTATAATTCACCCCTCCACTTT.

J is TRBJ2-7 and V is TRBV6-5; 8 bases map to TRBD2. The germline CDR1 and CDR2 sequences are MNHEY and SVGAGI. The V segment lost 6 bases and the J segment 10 bases; nucleotides outside the gene matches: 11. This CDR3 region has 13 residues. CDR3 residues: CASSSAGRGEQYF. For the CDR3, the DNA is TGTGCCAGCAGCTCCGCGGGGCGGGGGGAACAGTACTTC.

CDR3 sequence: CASSLDRGPAEAFF. The CDR3 DNA sequence: TGTGCCAGCAGTTTAGACCGAGGGCCAGCTGAAGCTTTCTTT. The J gene is TRBJ1-1, the V gene TRBV28; D is ambiguous. The CDR3 is 14 residues long. The ends were cut back, 2 bases at V and 6 bases at J, with 13 bases in the middle. Germline-derived CDR1 and CDR2 are MDHEN and SYDVKM.

Points on this clone: This specimen includes other DNA sequences encoding the same CDR3. The genes are TRBV5-1 and TRBJ1-1; TRBD1 matches at 10 bases. This CDR3 comprises 15 residues. Germline-derived CDR1 and CDR2 are SGHRS and YFSETQ. V shed 2 bases and J 1 base; nucleotides not matched to a gene: 2. CDR3 DNA sequence: TGCGCCAGCAGCTTAAGGACAGGGGGGAACACTGAAGCTTTCTTT. It specifies CASSLRTGGNTEAFF.

CDR3 bases: TGCAGCGTTGAAATATACTCTAGCGGGATGAATGAGCAGTTCTTC. This sequence encodes CSVEIYSSGMNEQFF. This chain joins TRBV29-1 and TRBJ2-1; the match to TRBD2 covers 9 bases. V trimming: 2 bases; J trimming: 7 bases; junction bases outside the gene matches: 9. The V gene's germline CDR1 is SQVTM and CDR2 ANQGSEA. The CDR3 covers 15 residues.

This clone was seen just once. The chain carries TRBV5-1 and TRBJ2-1, with D maybe TRBD1 (7 bases). Trimming left V 7 bases short and J 6 bases short, with 20 bases between. Germline assignment: CDR1 SGHRS and CDR2 YFSETQ. This CDR3 contains 15 residues. The CDR3 DNA sequence: TGCGCCAGCCATACGGACTACAGGGGTCCCAATGAGCAGTTCTTC. Encoded protein: CASHTDYRGPNEQFF.

The genes are TRBV6-5 and TRBJ1-2; 8 bases line up with TRBD1. This CDR3 has 15 amino acids. Trimming cost V 3 bases and J 6 bases; bases outside gene matches: 9. CDR1 MNHEY and CDR2 SVGAGI come from the germline V gene. Here the CDR3 reads CASSYHPDRVDGYTF. The CDR3 region has the DNA TGTGCCAGCAGTTATCATCCGGACAGGGTGGATGGCTACACCTTC.

The chain recombines TRBV7-8 with TRBJ1-1; D may be TRBD1 (6 bases). Germline CDR1 and CDR2: SGHVS and FQNEAQ. The CDR3 length is 16 residues. Between the trimmed V and J ends, which lost 1 base and 4 bases, there was a span of 16 bases. The CDR3 loop reads CASSLVLQGSTTEAFF. The CDR3 DNA follows: TGTGCCAGCAGCTTAGTATTGCAGGGGTCGACCACTGAAGCTTTCTTT.

This rearrangement joins TRBV2 to TRBJ1-4; 8 bases map to TRBD1. CDR3 length equals 12 residues. V shed 8 bases and J 8 bases; nucleotides not matched to a gene: 4. Germline V gives CDR1 SNHLY, CDR2 FYNNEI. Here the CDR3 reads CASGRGREKLFF. DNA for the CDR3: TGTGCCAGCGGCAGGGGGCGCGAAAAACTGTTTTTT.

The chain links TRBV5-6 to TRBJ1-5; D may be TRBD1 (6 bases). This CDR3 has 16 amino acids. From germline, CDR1 is SGHDT and CDR2 YYEEEE. The V and J ends lost 4 bases and 6 bases respectively, with 20 bases between them. The CDR3 spells CASSDWTDARSQPQHF. CDR3 in DNA: TGTGCCAGCAGCGATTGGACAGATGCTAGGAGTCAGCCCCAGCATTTT.